A single sample gave rise to the 18 T cell receptor beta chains below, sequenced in a study of beta chain features in type 1 diabetes. Since all of the isolated RNA was reverse transcribed, expressed TCRB transcripts were what got sequenced. Clones were read by immunoSEQ multiplex PCR, and TCRdb kept only the in-frame ones, dropping some. The profile covers 400,000 to 600,000 clones, with roughly 31% appearing a single time and about 0.06% taken by the ten largest. The sequencing input was naive CD4+ T cells from blood. These receptors were collected from a man aged 18 to 29 in good health.

This chain joins TRBV10-3 and TRBJ2-7; 7 positions match TRBD1. After removal of 10 bases from V and 2 bases from J, the junction contained 11 bases not matched to a gene. This CDR3 has 14 amino acids. Germline lookup yields CDR1 ENHRY and CDR2 SYGVKD. The CDR3 DNA reads TGTGCCACCCGGGACAGCAACCCAGCCTACGAGCAGTACTTC. It specifies CATRDSNPAYEQYF.

CDR3 sequence: CATSQGTQYF. The DNA for the CDR3 is TGTGCCACATCCCAAGGTACCCAGTACTTC. This chain connects TRBV2 to TRBJ2-5; no definite D call. The CDR3 has 10 residues. Deletions cut 10 bases from V and 8 bases from J, with 11 bases between. Germline lookup yields CDR1 SNHLY and CDR2 FYNNEI.

The gene calls are TRBV28 and TRBJ2-2; D is unresolved. Trimming removed 1 base from V and 5 bases from J, with 5 bases in between. The V gene's germline CDR1 is MDHEN and CDR2 SYDVKM. The CDR3 runs 13 residues. The CDR3 spells CASSLSLTGELFF. The CDR3 nucleotides are TGTGCCAGCAGTTTATCCTTAACCGGGGAGCTGTTTTTT.

The V call is TRBV29-1, the J call TRBJ2-5; the D is unclear. The J call is doubtful: the DNA matches TRBJ2-7 better. The germline V gene encodes CDR1 SQVTM and CDR2 ANQGSEA. CDR3 length equals 10 residues. In DNA form, the CDR3 reads TGCAGCGTTCTATTCTACGAGCAGTACTTC. It translates to CSVLFYEQYF.

A word on this clone: Other DNA sequences within the sample encode an identical CDR3. The V gene is TRBV30, the J gene TRBJ2-7; D uncertain. Trimming left V 0 bases short and J 0 bases short, with 9 bases between. Germline CDR1 and CDR2: GTSNPN and SVGIG (reference sequence). The CDR3 has 14 residues. CDR3 DNA sequence: TGTGCCTGGAGTGTACGGCTATCCTCCTACGAGCAGTACTTC. It encodes CAWSVRLSSYEQYF. Complete variable domain (other parts from reference TRBV30 and TRBJ2-7): SQTIHQWPATLVQPVGSPLSLECTVEGTSNPNLYWYRQAAGRGLQLLFYSVGIGQISSEVPQNLSASRPQDRQFILSSKKLLLSDSGFYLCAWSVRLSSYEQYFGPGTRLTVT.

This clone was observed once. V usage is TRBV5-1 and J usage is TRBJ2-3; D not resolved. V lost 2 bases and J 1 base, leaving 8 bases between the germline ends. The CDR3 spans 14 residues. Per the germline V gene, CDR1 is SGHRS and CDR2 is YFSETQ. The CDR3 reads CASSFIPGTDTQYF. CDR3 bases: TGCGCCAGCAGCTTTATCCCCGGCACAGATACGCAGTATTTT.

This clone was seen a handful of times. The chain combines TRBV30 with TRBJ1-1; weak D call: TRBD1 (6 bases). There are 11 residues in the CDR3. The V and J ends lost 3 bases and 7 bases respectively, with 9 bases between them. Germline CDR1 is GTSNPN and CDR2 is SVGIG (reference sequence). The CDR3 protein is CAWRGQLEAFF. The CDR3, as DNA: TGTGCCTGGAGAGGACAGCTTGAAGCTTTCTTT.

This clone has only one observation. The V gene is TRBV2, the J gene TRBJ2-7, with TRBD2 matching over 8 bases. Per the germline V gene, CDR1 is SNHLY and CDR2 is FYNNEI. Trimming took 4 bases from V and 2 from J; bases not matched to a gene: 4. The CDR3 runs to 14 residues. For the CDR3, the DNA is TGTGCCAGCAGTGTAACTAGCGGACCCTACGAGCAGTACTTC. This codes for CASSVTSGPYEQYF. The complete variable domain, with remaining parts taken from reference TRBV2 and TRBJ2-7, reads EPEVTQTPSHQVTQMGQEVILRCVPISNHLYFYWYRQILGQKVEFLVSFYNNEISEKSEIFDDQFSVERPDGSNFTLKIRSTKLEDSAMYFCASSVTSGPYEQYFGPGTRLTVT.

The V and J genes are TRBV19 and TRBJ2-1; 10 bases are shared with TRBD2. V shed 1 base, J shed 9 bases, and the junction held 9 bases outside the gene matches. Germline V CDR1 and CDR2: LNHDA, SQIVND (reference sequence). This CDR3 contains 16 residues. The DNA of the CDR3 is TGTGCCAGTAGTATAGTAGTAGCGGGAGGCCTACGTGAGCAGTTCTTC. It encodes CASSIVVAGGLREQFF.

This clone was observed a handful of times. The chain links TRBV7-2 to TRBJ1-1; no clear D. Germline V gives CDR1 SGHTA, CDR2 FQGNSA. Trimming left V 1 base short and J 1 base short, with 7 bases between. CDR3 length: 14 amino acids. The CDR3 nucleotides read TGTGCCAGCAGCTTAGTGTCTTGGAACACTGAAGCTTTCTTT. As protein: CASSLVSWNTEAFF. The whole variable domain, remainder taken from reference TRBV7-2 and TRBJ1-1, is GAGVSQSPSNKVTEKGKDVELRCDPISGHTALYWYRQSLGQGLEFLIYFQGNSAPDKSGLPSDRFSAERTGGSVSTLTIQRTQQEDSAVYLCASSLVSWNTEAFFGQGTRLTVV.

CDR3 in DNA: TGTGCCATCAGGGTGGGCAATCAGCCCCAGCATTTT. Translation gives CAIRVGNQPQHF. This rearrangement joins TRBV28 to TRBJ1-5; D possibly corresponds to TRBD1 (5 bases). Trimming cost V 10 bases and J 2 bases, with 9 bases left between them. The CDR3 covers 12 residues. From germline, CDR1 is MDHEN and CDR2 SYDVKM.

The chain is built from TRBV7-9 and TRBJ2-3, with D hard to call. Germline V CDR1 and CDR2: SEHNR, FQNEAQ (reference sequence). Deletions cut 4 bases from V and 6 bases from J, with 11 bases between. The CDR3 runs 13 residues. The chain's CDR3 is CASSYLLSDTQYF. The CDR3 DNA is TGTGCCAGCAGCTACCTGCTGTCCGATACGCAGTATTTT.

This chain joins TRBV5-6 and TRBJ2-5, with a possible D match to TRBD2 (5 bases). Per germline, CDR1 SGHDT and CDR2 YYEEEE. This CDR3 contains 15 residues. Trimming pared 4 bases from V and 0 bases from J, leaving 13 bases between. Here the CDR3 reads CASSRPGWYQETQYF. CDR3 bases: TGTGCCAGCAGCCGGCCGGGGTGGTACCAAGAGACCCAGTACTTC.

CDR3 in amino acids: CASNVGRKETQYF. The CDR3 DNA reads TGTGCCAGCAACGTTGGACGGAAAGAGACCCAGTACTTC. The rearrangement joins TRBV5-6 to TRBJ2-5; D uncertain. Germline CDR1 SGHDT, CDR2 YYEEEE. This CDR3 has 13 residues. V was pared by 6 bases and J by 3 bases, with 12 bases between.

The V call is TRBV2, the J call TRBJ2-6, with 8 bases fitting TRBD1. Germline CDR1 reads SNHLY; CDR2 reads FYNNEI. V dropped 10 bases and J dropped 1; count of bases not matched to a gene: 3. The CDR3 covers 14 residues. The CDR3 loop is CATNRGSGANVLTF. The CDR3 bases are TGTGCCACCAACAGGGGGTCTGGGGCCAACGTCCTGACTTTC.

J is TRBJ2-3 and V is TRBV5-1; the D gene could be TRBD1 or TRBD2 (5 bases each). Germline V gives CDR1 SGHRS, CDR2 YFSETQ. Trimming shortened V by 0 bases and J by 9 bases, and 8 bases separated the two germline ends. The CDR3 has 12 amino acids. CDR3 DNA: TGCGCCAGCAGCTTGGGGGACCCCACGCAGTATTTT. It codes for CASSLGDPTQYF. The entire variable domain, with the rest obtained from reference TRBV5-1 and TRBJ2-3, is as follows: KAGVTQTPRYLIKTRGQQVTLSCSPISGHRSVSWYQQTPGQGLQFLFEYFSETQRNKGNFPGRFSGRQFSNSRSEMNVSTLELGDSALYLCASSLGDPTQYFGPGTRLTVL.

The chain combines TRBV25-1 with TRBJ1-1; D remains ambiguous. Looked up from germline, CDR1 is MGHDK and CDR2 is SYGVNS. V gave up 4 bases and J gave up 4 bases, with 10 bases separating them. CDR3 size: 13 residues. CDR3 sequence: CASSGLFGTEAFF. DNA of the CDR3: TGTGCCAGCAGTGGGCTTTTCGGCACTGAAGCTTTCTTT.

As DNA, the CDR3 is TGCGCCAGCAGCCAAGTCCACTACCTCAATGAGCAGTTCTTC. Amino acid sequence: CASSQVHYLNEQFF. V and J are TRBV4-1 and TRBJ2-1; the D is unclear. V was shortened by 1 base and J by 6 bases, with 10 bases between the two germline ends. Germline loops: CDR1 MGHRA, CDR2 YSYEKL. The CDR3 totals 14 residues.